Below are 30 T cell receptor beta chains sequenced from a single sample in a study of PD-L1 blockade in urothelial cancer. Profiled with immunoSEQ multiplex PCR; TCRdb holds only in-frame clones, not every one. Of around 80,000 clones listed, around 90% are singletons. Stated time point: peripheral blood 6 weeks after treatment start. Sequencing used PBMCs, obtained around atezolizumab (anti-PD-L1) treatment. Receptors were obtained from a woman older than 75 with urothelial cancer.

The chain uses TRBV5-1 and TRBJ2-2; the D is unclear. Germline loops: CDR1 SGHRS, CDR2 YFSETQ. The CDR3 runs 16 residues. The V end was cut by 0 bases, the J end by 1 base, with 10 bases between. The CDR3 nucleotides read TGCGCCAGCAGCTTGGCCGGAGCCCAGAACACCGGGGAGCTGTTTTTT. It translates to CASSLAGAQNTGELFF.

This chain joins TRBV15 and TRBJ2-3, with 7 bases matching TRBD2. J was trimmed by 0 bases and V by 0 bases; bases with no gene match: 6. This CDR3 has 17 residues. Germline lookup yields CDR1 LNHNV and CDR2 YYDKDF (reference sequence). This CDR3 is CATSRDLTGGSTDTQYF. CDR3 DNA sequence: TGTGCCACCAGCAGAGATCTTACGGGGGGAAGCACAGATACGCAGTATTTT.

The V call is TRBV29-1, the J call TRBJ2-1; no clear D gene. The V end lost 4 bases, the J end lost 4 bases, and 11 bases lay between the germline ends. The CDR3 totals 13 residues. CDR1 is SQVTM and CDR2 is ANQGSEA in the germline V gene. In DNA, the CDR3 is TGCAGCGTTGGGTCTAGAATGTACAATGAGCAGTTCTTC. It specifies CSVGSRMYNEQFF.

The V and J genes are TRBV28 and TRBJ2-6; a weak D match, TRBD2 (5 bases). Germline values: CDR1 MDHEN, CDR2 SYDVKM. The CDR3 runs to 18 residues. V was trimmed by 7 bases and J by 0 bases, leaving 19 bases between them. As DNA, the CDR3 is TGTGCCAGCACCGCCGTCCCCGGTCGGGGCTCTGGGGCCAACGTCCTGACTTTC. This encodes CASTAVPGRGSGANVLTF.

This rearrangement joins TRBV18 to TRBJ1-5, with D possibly being TRBD1 (6 bases). This CDR3 region has 16 residues. The germline CDR1 and CDR2 sequences are KGHSH and LQKENI. Trimming took off 0 bases at V and 6 bases at J, with 15 bases between the two ends. The CDR3 nucleotides are TGTGCCAGCTCACCACCGTCGGGGGGCAGAGGTCAGCCCCAGCATTTT. Amino acids: CASSPPSGGRGQPQHF. Full variable domain (rest looked up from reference TRBV18 and TRBJ1-5): NAGVMQNPRHLVRRRGQEARLRCSPMKGHSHVYWYRQLPEEGLKFMVYLQKENIIDESGMPKERFSAEFPKEGPSILRIQQVVRGDSAAYFCASSPPSGGRGQPQHFGDGTRLSIL.

This clone has only one observation. The chain carries TRBV28 and TRBJ2-1; TRBD2 matches 8 bases. CDR3 length: 15 residues. The V and J ends lost 6 bases and 6 bases, in that order; junction bases with no gene match: 10. The germline gives CDR1 MDHEN, CDR2 SYDVKM. CDR3: CASSIGRGGRNEQFF. The DNA for the CDR3 is TGTGCCAGCAGCATCGGGAGGGGGGGCCGCAATGAGCAGTTCTTC.

This clone was counted a single time. The rearrangement joins TRBV2 to TRBJ1-1; D not resolved. Germline values: CDR1 SNHLY, CDR2 FYNNEI. The CDR3 has 15 amino acids. V was cut by 2 bases and J by 7 bases, with 17 bases left in between. Written as DNA, the CDR3 is TGTGCCAGCAGTGAATCGGTTGTTCGCAACCGTGAAGCTTTCTTT. Residues: CASSESVVRNREAFF.

This chain joins TRBV21-1 and TRBJ1-4; the table gives TRBD1 as D, unverified against the DNA. TRBV21-1 counts as a pseudogene. This CDR3 contains 16 residues. The CDR3 protein is CASSNHPGQLNEKLFF. The CDR3 bases are TGTGCCAGCAGCAACCATCCGGGACAGCTTAATGAAAAACTGTTTTTT.

The genes are TRBV7-9 and TRBJ2-5, with 9 nucleotides matching TRBD2. The CDR3 is made up of 16 amino acids. The germline V gene encodes CDR1 SEHNR and CDR2 FQNEAQ (reference sequence). The V gene end was trimmed by 1 base and the J gene end by 1 base; junction bases not matched to a gene: 4. CDR3 bases: TGTGCCAGCAGCTTAGGACTAGCGGATATCCAAGAGACCCAGTACTTC. Its protein product is CASSLGLADIQETQYF.

The V call is TRBV28, the J call TRBJ2-1, with 9 bases matching TRBD1. Germline V gene sequence: CDR1 MDHEN, CDR2 SYDVKM. With 6 bases clipped from V and 4 bases from J, the junction kept 7 bases outside the gene matches. The CDR3 covers 15 residues. CDR3 sequence: CASRTGTGKYNEQFF. DNA of the CDR3: TGTGCCAGCAGAACCGGGACAGGGAAATACAATGAGCAGTTCTTC.

The gene calls are TRBV5-1 and TRBJ2-2, with 11 bases fitting TRBD2. V shed 4 bases, J shed 0 bases, and the junction held 8 bases outside the gene matches. The CDR3 sequence is 18 residues long. Germline V gene data show CDR1 as SGHRS and CDR2 as YFSETQ. The CDR3 protein is CASSPLGLAGTNTGELFF. The DNA for the CDR3 is TGCGCCAGCAGCCCGTTAGGACTAGCGGGCACGAACACCGGGGAGCTGTTTTTT.

This sequence joins TRBV18 and TRBJ1-2; TRBD1 matches 9 bases. V gave up 6 bases and J gave up 4 bases; unmatched junction bases: 9. The CDR3 spans 15 residues. Per germline, CDR1 KGHSH and CDR2 LQKENI. In DNA form, the CDR3 reads TGTGCCAGCTCGCCGGGACAGGGATGGGGCTATGGCTACACCTTC. As protein: CASSPGQGWGYGYTF.

V and J are TRBV27 and TRBJ2-7; 8 bases align to TRBD2. The CDR3 is 14 residues long. Germline V CDR1 and CDR2: MNHEY, SMNVEV (reference sequence). Trimming took 7 bases from V and 2 from J; bases not matched to a gene: 7. The CDR3 DNA sequence: TGTGCCAGCAATAGCGGGACGTGGCCCTACGAGCAGTACTTC. Its protein product is CASNSGTWPYEQYF.

The chain uses TRBV7-9 and TRBJ2-7, with TRBD1 as a possible D gene (6 bases). Germline V gives CDR1 SEHNR, CDR2 FQNEAQ (reference sequence). The germline V and J ends were trimmed by 1 base and 0 bases, with 10 bases remaining between them. This CDR3 has 15 amino acids. The CDR3 here is CASSLGDRNSYEQYF. DNA of the CDR3: TGTGCCAGCAGCTTAGGAGACAGGAACTCCTACGAGCAGTACTTC.

The chain couples TRBV5-1 to TRBJ2-1; 8 positions agree with TRBD2. V was clipped by 3 bases and J by 9 bases; unmatched bases: 8. This CDR3 region has 14 residues. Germline CDR1 is SGHRS and CDR2 is YFSETQ. CDR3 in DNA: TGCGCCAGCAGCTCCCAAGCGGGAGAGGTTGAGCAGTTCTTC. Amino acid sequence: CASSSQAGEVEQFF.

The V call is TRBV7-2, the J call TRBJ1-5; D is unresolved. The CDR3 length is 14 residues. From germline, CDR1 is SGHTA and CDR2 FQGNSA. With 5 bases removed from V and 2 bases from J, the gap between germline ends came to 10 bases. The CDR3 spells CASSPRRGNQPQHF. CDR3 sequence (DNA): TGTGCCAGCAGCCCACGACGGGGCAATCAGCCCCAGCATTTT.

This clone was counted a single time. The CDR3 sequence: CASRTGGGQDGYTF. The CDR3 DNA reads as TGCGCCAGCAGAACCGGCGGGGGGCAGGATGGCTACACCTTC. V is TRBV5-1 and J is TRBJ1-2; possibly TRBD1 for D (6 bases). The CDR3 covers 14 residues. Germline assignment: CDR1 SGHRS and CDR2 YFSETQ. Trimming shortened V by 5 bases and J by 6 bases, and 17 bases separated the two germline ends.

V gene TRBV10-1 combines with J gene TRBJ2-1; 8 bases match TRBD2. The CDR3 consists of 15 residues. The J segment lost 8 bases and the V segment lost 2 bases, leaving 8 bases of the junction unmatched. CDR1 WNHNN and CDR2 SYGVQD come from the germline V gene (reference sequence). CDR3 nucleotide sequence: TGCGCCAGCAGTGAGCCTGGACTAGCTGGGGATGAGCAGTTCTTC. Amino acids: CASSEPGLAGDEQFF.

The chain links TRBV5-4 to TRBJ2-3; 7 bases are shared with TRBD2. Germline lookup yields CDR1 SGHNT and CDR2 YYREEE (reference sequence). This CDR3 has 15 residues. The junction had 1 base not matched to a gene; V was cut back by 0 bases and J by 0 bases. The CDR3 DNA sequence: TGTGCCAGCAGCTTGGACGGGAGGAGCACAGATACGCAGTATTTT. It codes for CASSLDGRSTDTQYF.

The V gene is TRBV18, the J gene TRBJ2-7; D not resolved. CDR1 and CDR2 (germline): KGHSH, LQKENI. The CDR3 length is 14 residues. Trimming shortened V by 6 bases and J by 4 bases, and 16 bases separated the two germline ends. Here the CDR3 reads CASSPISGSYEQYF. The DNA for the CDR3 is TGTGCCAGCTCCCCAATTTCCGGGTCGTACGAGCAGTACTTC.

The gene calls are TRBV28 and TRBJ2-7, with D maybe TRBD1 (6 bases). Germline CDR1 is MDHEN and CDR2 is SYDVKM. Trimming removed 3 bases at V and 2 bases at J, with 8 bases between. The CDR3 consists of 13 residues. CDR3 residues: CASSFPGAYEQYF. CDR3 bases: TGTGCCAGCAGTTTTCCAGGGGCCTACGAGCAGTACTTC.

The V gene is TRBV4-1, the J gene TRBJ1-5; 7 bases fit TRBD1. The CDR3 is 15 amino acids. In germline, CDR1 is MGHRA, CDR2 YSYEKL. V shed 0 bases and J 7 bases; nucleotides not matched to a gene: 6. The CDR3 spells CASSQETGFGQPQHF. CDR3 DNA: TGCGCCAGCAGCCAAGAGACAGGGTTCGGGCAGCCCCAGCATTTT.

The chain has TRBV5-1 and TRBJ1-1, with D possibly being TRBD1 (6 bases). There are 15 residues in the CDR3. V was cut by 0 bases and J by 4 bases, with 13 bases left in between. Looked up from germline, CDR1 is SGHRS and CDR2 is YFSETQ. The CDR3, as DNA: TGCGCCAGCAGCTTGGGGGGGGCGGGAGGCACTGAAGCTTTCTTT. It encodes CASSLGGAGGTEAFF.

The genes are TRBV5-1 and TRBJ1-1; D is unclear. The CDR3 length is 16 residues. Per the germline V gene, CDR1 is SGHRS and CDR2 is YFSETQ. V dropped 0 bases and J dropped 1 base, with 13 bases sitting between them. DNA for the CDR3: TGCGCCAGCAGCTTGGCTTTTTCGGGGTGGAACACTGAAGCTTTCTTT. It yields the protein CASSLAFSGWNTEAFF. Filled out from reference TRBV5-1 and TRBJ1-1, the complete variable domain reads KAGVTQTPRYLIKTRGQQVTLSCSPISGHRSVSWYQQTPGQGLQFLFEYFSETQRNKGNFPGRFSGRQFSNSRSEMNVSTLELGDSALYLCASSLAFSGWNTEAFFGQGTRLTVV.

The chain employs TRBV19 and TRBJ1-5; TRBD1 might be the D (5 bases). The V and J ends lost 1 base and 6 bases respectively, with 13 bases between them. The germline CDR1 and CDR2 sequences are LNHDA and SQIVND (reference sequence). This CDR3 has 15 residues. Here the CDR3 DNA reads TGTGCCAGTAGTATAGGGGGGGGGACTGCTCAGCCCCAGCATTTT. Its translation is CASSIGGGTAQPQHF.

The chain joins TRBV7-2 to TRBJ1-1, with TRBD1 matching over 7 bases. CDR1 and CDR2 from the germline V gene are SGHTA and FQGNSA. J lost 0 bases, V lost 6 bases, and 4 bases had no gene match. This CDR3 region has 14 residues. The CDR3 nucleotides read TGTGCCAGCAGGGGGACAGCCATGAACACTGAAGCTTTCTTT. It yields the protein CASRGTAMNTEAFF.

This chain links TRBV7-2 with TRBJ2-5; 7 positions agree with TRBD1. CDR1 and CDR2 from the germline V gene are SGHTA and FQGNSA. The CDR3 runs 15 residues. V was clipped by 5 bases and J by 2 bases; unmatched bases: 8. CDR3 nucleotides: TGTGCCAGCAGCCCAGGGGGATCGGGGCAAGAGACCCAGTACTTC. This sequence encodes CASSPGGSGQETQYF.

This chain joins TRBV5-1 and TRBJ2-3, with D possibly matching TRBD1 (5 bases). There are 14 residues in the CDR3. The germline CDR1 and CDR2 sequences are SGHRS and YFSETQ. The V end was cut by 4 bases, the J end by 2 bases, with 11 bases between. CDR3 coding DNA: TGCGCCAGCAGCACCGACAGCCCCACAGATACGCAGTATTTT. Amino acid sequence: CASSTDSPTDTQYF. The full variable domain, in which reference TRBV5-1 and TRBJ2-3 provide the parts outside the CDR3, is KAGVTQTPRYLIKTRGQQVTLSCSPISGHRSVSWYQQTPGQGLQFLFEYFSETQRNKGNFPGRFSGRQFSNSRSEMNVSTLELGDSALYLCASSTDSPTDTQYFGPGTRLTVL.

This clone was recorded only once. The V call is TRBV6-1, the J call TRBJ2-1; 9 bases align to TRBD2. The CDR3 spans 16 residues. Trimming at V came to 1 base and at J to 8 bases, leaving 9 bases not matched to a gene. Germline-derived CDR1 and CDR2 are MNHNS and SASEGT. CDR3 loop: CASSEVAGGLQHEQFF. CDR3 sequence (DNA): TGTGCCAGCAGTGAAGTGGCGGGAGGGCTTCAGCATGAGCAGTTCTTC.

CDR3 sequence: CASSPGLAGVGFYNEQFF. The DNA of the CDR3 is TGTGCCAGCAGTCCTGGACTAGCGGGAGTAGGTTTCTACAATGAGCAGTTCTTC. The chain uses TRBV7-9 and TRBJ2-1; TRBD2 agrees at 13 bases. V lost 6 bases, J lost 3 bases, and 11 bases stayed unmatched. Germline CDR1 reads SEHNR; CDR2 reads FQNEAQ (reference sequence). The CDR3 covers 18 residues.